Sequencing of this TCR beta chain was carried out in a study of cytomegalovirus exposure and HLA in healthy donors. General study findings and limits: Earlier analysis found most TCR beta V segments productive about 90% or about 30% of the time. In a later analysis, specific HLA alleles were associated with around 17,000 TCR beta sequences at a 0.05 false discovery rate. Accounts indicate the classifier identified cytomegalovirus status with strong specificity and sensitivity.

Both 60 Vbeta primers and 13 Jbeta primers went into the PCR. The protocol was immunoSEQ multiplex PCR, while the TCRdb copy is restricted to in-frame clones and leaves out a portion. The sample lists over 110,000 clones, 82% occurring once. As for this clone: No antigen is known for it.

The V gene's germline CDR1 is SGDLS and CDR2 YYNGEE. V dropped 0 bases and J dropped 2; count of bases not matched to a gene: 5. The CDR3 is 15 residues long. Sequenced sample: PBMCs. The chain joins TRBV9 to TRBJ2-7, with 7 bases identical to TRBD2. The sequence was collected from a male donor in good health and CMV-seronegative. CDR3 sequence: CASSVGGEGPYEQYF. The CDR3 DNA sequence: TGTGCCAGCAGCGTAGGGGGGGAGGGCCCCTACGAGCAGTACTTC.